The 29 T cell receptor beta chains given below trace back to one sample, sequenced in a study of T cells in women clearing cervical HPV infection. TCRdb's table, derived via immunoSEQ multiplex PCR, lists solely in-frame clones and lacks some. The listing contains tens of thousands of clones. Sequencing input: blood buffy coat. Receptors were obtained from a woman aged 18-70 years with a cervical HPV16 infection that either progressed to CIN3+ or cleared (not recorded which).

As to this clone: The read comes to an end 3 residues before the CDR3 does, leaving the germline J gene to fill in the end. The chain is built from TRBV19 and TRBJ1-5; the D gene is possibly TRBD1 (5 bases). V lost 5 bases to trimming and J lost 4 bases, with 15 bases between them. Per germline, CDR1 LNHDA and CDR2 SQIVND (reference sequence). CDR3 length equals 15 residues. The CDR3 DNA, read in part, is TGTGCCAGTAGTCCAGGGTTAGTATTTAATCAGCCC. Amino acid sequence: CASSPGLVFNQP. Given in full, the CDR3 is CASSPGLVFNQPQHF.

Points on this clone: The read stops 3 residues short of the end of the CDR3; the missing end is completed from the germline J gene. The V and J genes are TRBV7-9 and TRBJ1-1; weak D call: TRBD1 (5 bases). CDR3 size: 14 residues. Germline CDR1 SEHNR, CDR2 FQNEAQ (reference sequence). Trimming removed 1 base from V and 4 bases from J, with 10 bases in between. This chain's CDR3 is CASSLGQRGTEAFF. The part of the CDR3 DNA that was read is TGTGCCAGCAGCTTAGGACAGAGGGGCACTGAA.

As regards this clone: The CDR3 end is not reached by the read, which stops 3 residues before it; the germline J gene fills it in. This chain uses TRBV5-4 with TRBJ2-1; 8 bases map to TRBD1. Germline lookup yields CDR1 SGHNT and CDR2 YYREEE (reference sequence). The CDR3 has 15 residues. Trimming at V came to 0 bases and at J to 4 bases, leaving 3 bases not matched to a gene. The DNA read from the CDR3 is TGTGCCAGCAGCTTGGACAGGGGGGTATACAATGAG. Protein: CASSLDRGVYNE. The whole CDR3 protein is CASSLDRGVYNEQFF. The full variable domain, rest sourced from reference TRBV5-4 and TRBJ2-1, is ETGVTQSPTHLIKTRGQQVTLRCSSQSGHNTVSWYQQALGQGPQFIFQYYREEENGRGNFPPRFSGLQFPNYSSELNVNALELDDSALYLCASSLDRGVYNEQFFGPGTRLTVL.

Concerning this clone: Sequencing ends 3 residues short of the CDR3 end; the germline J gene provides the rest. The gene calls are TRBV7-9 and TRBJ2-3, with D perhaps matching TRBD2 (5 bases). CDR1 and CDR2 from the germline V gene are SEHNR and FQNEAQ (reference sequence). V was pared by 3 bases and J by 4 bases, with 14 bases between. This CDR3 spans 15 amino acids. Here the CDR3 reads CASSFRGGGSDTQYF. The sequenced CDR3 bases are TGTGCCAGCAGCTTCCGAGGAGGCGGATCAGATACG.

On this clone itself: Germline is not matched at one junction end, which may reflect a read error. Sequencing ends 3 residues short of the CDR3 end; the germline J gene provides the rest. The J gene is TRBJ1-2, the V gene TRBV7-8; D not certain. The CDR3 length is 15 residues. Germline V gene lookup returns CDR1 SGHVS and CDR2 FQNEAQ. The sequenced part of the CDR3 DNA is TGTGCCAGCGATGAAGGAATTGTCACTAACTATGGA. Amino acid sequence: CASDEGIVTNYG. The entire CDR3 reads CASDEGIVTNYGYTF.

As to this clone: The read stops 3 residues short of the end of the CDR3; the missing end is completed from the germline J gene. The chain carries TRBV5-4 and TRBJ1-2, with TRBD1 matching over 7 bases. Germline values: CDR1 SGHNT, CDR2 YYREEE (reference sequence). J gave up 2 bases and V 2 bases, and 9 bases lay outside the gene matches. The CDR3 totals 16 residues. The CDR3 spells CASSFDRASSNYGYTF. The DNA read from the CDR3 is TGTGCCAGCAGCTTTGACAGGGCATCCTCCAACTATGGC.

Turning to this clone: Coverage ceases 3 residues before the CDR3 finishes, and the germline J gene fills in the end. The chain links TRBV28 to TRBJ2-1, with D unclear. The V gene lost 5 bases and the J gene lost 0 bases, with 17 bases spanning the gap. This CDR3 spans 17 amino acids. Germline V gene lookup returns CDR1 MDHEN and CDR2 SYDVKM. The sequenced part of the CDR3 DNA is TGTGCCAGCAGTCCCGGGTTGCGGCTACTCTCCTACAATGAG. Protein: CASSPGLRLLSYNE. The entire CDR3 protein is CASSPGLRLLSYNEQFF.

Notes on this clone: The sequence runs out 3 residues before the end of the CDR3; the remainder is reconstructed from the germline J gene. The chain carries TRBV20-1 and TRBJ1-4; D not certain. The V end lost 6 bases, the J end lost 6 bases, and 11 bases lay between the germline ends. The CDR3 runs to 12 residues. Germline CDR1 DFQATT, CDR2 SNEGSKA (reference sequence). This CDR3 is CSAGRNYEKLFF. The CDR3 bases that were read are TGCAGTGCGGGCAGAAATTATGAAAAA.

A note on this clone: The CDR3 extends 3 residues past the end of the read, so its final part is completed from the germline J gene. The chain uses TRBV6-4 and TRBJ1-4; 7 nucleotides align to TRBD1. V gave up 9 bases and J gave up 0 bases; unmatched junction bases: 1. Per the germline V gene, CDR1 is MRHNA and CDR2 is SNTAGT. The CDR3 spans 13 residues. CDR3 protein: CARGTATNEKLFF. The CDR3 bases that were read are TGTGCCAGGGGGACAGCAACTAATGAAAAA.

With regard to this clone: The read is 3 residues too short to cover the CDR3 end, so that end is filled in from the germline J gene. This chain uses TRBV30 with TRBJ1-2; tentative D call: TRBD1 (5 bases). V was clipped by 3 bases and J by 3 bases, with 23 bases between them. This CDR3 has 17 residues. The germline gives CDR1 GTSNPN, CDR2 SVGIG (reference sequence). CDR3 protein: CAWRSPGPVEGDYGYTF. The part of the CDR3 DNA that was read is TGTGCCTGGAGGTCCCCGGGTCCAGTCGAAGGGGACTATGGC.

For this clone: The read ends 3 residues before the CDR3 terminus; that terminus is restored from the germline J gene. This chain uses TRBV20-1 with TRBJ2-3; tentatively, D is TRBD2 (6 bases). CDR1 is DFQATT, CDR2 SNEGSKA, per germline (reference sequence). There are 15 residues in the CDR3. Trimming shortened V by 4 bases and J by 2 bases, and 16 bases separated the two germline ends. The CDR3: CSAITPGLHTDTQYF. Partial CDR3 DNA: TGCAGTGCTATAACCCCGGGACTCCACACAGATACG.

Turning to this clone: The CDR3 is cut off 3 residues early in the read; its end comes from the germline J gene. The chain links TRBV2 to TRBJ1-5; D not certain. V lost 6 bases to trimming and J lost 0 bases, with 9 bases between them. The CDR3 contains 14 residues. Germline V gene lookup returns CDR1 SNHLY and CDR2 FYNNEI. CDR3 protein: CASRRPYSNQPQHF. CDR3 DNA, as far as it was read: TGTGCCAGCAGGAGGCCGTATAGCAATCAGCCC.

Judged by frequency, this clone is medium-sized. The CDR3 is cut off 3 residues early in the read; its end comes from the germline J gene. This rearrangement joins TRBV29-1 to TRBJ2-2, with D possibly matching TRBD1 (6 bases). This CDR3 region has 13 residues. The V end lost 8 bases, the J end lost 3 bases, and 13 bases lay between the germline ends. The V gene's germline CDR1 is SQVTM and CDR2 ANQGSEA. CDR3 region: CSSGTLDTGELFF. The sequenced CDR3 bases are TGCAGCTCCGGGACACTTGACACCGGGGAG.

The CDR3 is CASSVRQGASGELFF. CDR3 DNA, as far as it was read: TGTGCCAGCAGCGTGAGACAGGGGGCATCCGGGGAG. This sequence joins TRBV5-4 and TRBJ2-2; TRBD1 matches at 10 bases. With the read ending 3 residues before the CDR3 end, the germline J gene is used to fill in that end. CDR3 length: 15 amino acids. The germline V gene encodes CDR1 SGHNT and CDR2 YYREEE (reference sequence). J gave up 6 bases and V 4 bases, and 6 bases lay outside the gene matches.

Details on this clone: Sequencing ends 3 residues short of the CDR3 end; the germline J gene provides the rest. The rearrangement uses TRBV7-9 and TRBJ1-2; D unclear. Germline CDR1 SEHNR, CDR2 FQNEAQ (reference sequence). Trimming cost V 3 bases and J 5 bases, with 16 bases left between them. This CDR3 spans 15 amino acids. The CDR3 reads CASSFGGISAYGYTF. CDR3 bases read: TGTGCCAGCAGCTTTGGCGGGATCTCAGCGTATGGC.

As regards this clone: The observed sequence ends 3 residues before the CDR3 terminus, with the missing tail filled in from the germline J gene. The chain joins TRBV12-3 or TRBV12-4 to TRBJ1-1; 9 bases are shared with TRBD1. With V trimmed by 3 bases and J by 6 bases, 5 bases remained unmatched. There are 14 residues in the CDR3. CDR3 DNA, as far as it was read: TGTGCCAGCAGTTTGGACAGGGGACATCCTGAA. Residues: CASSLDRGHPE. The CDR3 in full is CASSLDRGHPEAFF.

Remarks on this clone: The read terminates 3 residues ahead of where the CDR3 ends, so the germline J gene completes it. V usage is TRBV5-1 and J usage is TRBJ2-3, with a weak D call TRBD2 (6 bases). The V gene's germline CDR1 is SGHRS and CDR2 YFSETQ. This CDR3 has 16 residues. Partial CDR3 DNA: TGCGCCAGCAGCTTGGGCGTAGCGGAGGACCAAGAGACG. As protein: CASSLGVAEDQET. The full CDR3 reads CASSLGVAEDQETQYF.

The DNA read from the CDR3 is TGCAGTGCTAGCGCGGGGGGGAACACCGGGGAG. Protein product: CSASAGGNTGE. The whole CDR3 protein is CSASAGGNTGELFF. The genes are TRBV20-1 and TRBJ2-2; 8 nucleotides align to TRBD2. Coverage ceases 3 residues before the CDR3 finishes, and the germline J gene fills in the end. Trimming took 3 bases from V and 1 from J; bases not matched to a gene: 1. This CDR3 is 14 amino acids long. Germline V CDR1 and CDR2: DFQATT, SNEGSKA (reference sequence).

Concerning this clone: The read gets to within 3 residues of the CDR3 end, and the germline J gene fills in the rest. J is TRBJ1-5 and V is TRBV20-1; TRBD1 aligns across 11 bases. This CDR3 has 15 amino acids. J gave up 4 bases and V 5 bases, and 7 bases lay outside the gene matches. The V gene's germline CDR1 is DFQATT and CDR2 SNEGSKA (reference sequence). The CDR3 DNA, read in part, is TGCAGTGCTCAACCGGGACAGGGGGTAAATCAGCCC. The encoded protein is CSAQPGQGVNQP. The full CDR3 is CSAQPGQGVNQPQHF.

This clone counts as medium-sized by frequency. The DNA ends 3 residues before the CDR3 does, and the rest of the CDR3 is filled in from the germline J gene. The chain recombines TRBV19 with TRBJ2-7; D may be TRBD2 (6 bases). Germline CDR1 reads LNHDA; CDR2 reads SQIVND (reference sequence). The CDR3 runs to 16 residues. V was clipped by 6 bases and J by 4 bases, with 22 bases between them. The CDR3 bases that were read are TGTGCCAGTAGCCCAACCTCGGGGGATTGGCGGTACGAG. Amino acid sequence: CASSPTSGDWRYE. The whole CDR3 reads CASSPTSGDWRYEQYF.

With respect to this clone: The read terminates 3 residues before the CDR3 end, so the remaining end is supplied by the germline J gene. The J gene is TRBJ1-1, the V gene TRBV5-4; 7 nucleotides match TRBD1. The CDR3 length is 15 residues. CDR1 and CDR2 from the germline V gene are SGHNT and YYREEE (reference sequence). V lost 1 base to trimming and J lost 2 bases; unmatched junction nucleotides: 5. CDR3 DNA, as far as it was read: TGTGCCAGCAGCTTGAGGGGGCGAGGAAACACTGAA. It specifies CASSLRGRGNTE. The entire CDR3 protein is CASSLRGRGNTEAFF.

A remark on this clone: Read coverage stops 3 residues before the CDR3 terminus; the germline J gene supplies the remainder. This chain joins TRBV6-4 and TRBJ1-2; D remains ambiguous. The ends were cut back, 2 bases at V and 7 bases at J, with 8 bases in the middle. The CDR3 covers 12 residues. The germline gives CDR1 MRHNA, CDR2 SNTAGT. CDR3 bases read: TGTGCCAGCAGTGACCTTTATTCTGGC. It translates to CASSDLYSG. The entire CDR3 is CASSDLYSGYTF.

Worth noting for this clone: The DNA ends 3 residues before the CDR3 does, and the rest of the CDR3 is filled in from the germline J gene. This chain connects TRBV7-9 to TRBJ2-7; the D is unclear. Germline CDR1 is SEHNR and CDR2 is FQNEAQ (reference sequence). This CDR3 is 14 amino acids long. The V end was cut by 0 bases, the J end by 5 bases, with 11 bases between. The CDR3 bases that were read are TGTGCCAGCAGCTTAGCGGGCATAGTTCACGAG. It yields the protein CASSLAGIVHE. The whole CDR3 protein is CASSLAGIVHEQYF.

Notes on this clone: One end of the junction is discordant with germline, which a read error may explain. The read terminates 3 residues ahead of where the CDR3 ends, so the germline J gene completes it. J is TRBJ1-1 and V is TRBV6-1; D perhaps matches TRBD1 (5 bases). The germline gives CDR1 MNHNS, CDR2 SASEGT. CDR3 length: 12 amino acids. CDR3 DNA, as far as it was read: TGTGCCAGCAGTGCAACCAGGGCTGAG. This sequence encodes CASSATRAE. The whole CDR3 region reads CASSATRAEAFF.

On this clone itself: The CDR3 end falls 3 residues outside the read, so it is completed with the germline J gene. The gene calls are TRBV7-2 and TRBJ2-2, with 9 bases identical to TRBD1. Germline CDR1 is SGHTA and CDR2 is FQGNSA. The CDR3 runs 13 residues. The covered CDR3 bases are TGTGCCAGCAGCAGCGACAGGGGGATGAAG. Protein sequence: CASSSDRGMK. The whole CDR3 region reads CASSSDRGMKLFF.

Comment on this clone: The read ends 3 residues shy of where the CDR3 ends; the end is completed using the germline J gene. The chain couples TRBV19 to TRBJ2-2, with D tentatively TRBD1 (8 bases). The germline V gene encodes CDR1 LNHDA and CDR2 SQIVND (reference sequence). The CDR3 loop spans 15 amino acids. Incomplete CDR3 DNA: TGTGCCAGTAGTACGGACAGGGAGGGAGGTTCACCG. Translated: CASSTDREGGSP. The CDR3 in full is CASSTDREGGSPLFF.

Points on this clone: The read ends 3 residues shy of where the CDR3 ends; the end is completed using the germline J gene. The V call is TRBV9, the J call TRBJ1-3, with TRBD1 matching over 10 bases. V gave up 5 bases and J gave up 2 bases; unmatched junction bases: 4. The germline CDR1 and CDR2 sequences are SGDLS and YYNGEE. The CDR3 sequence is 15 residues long. CDR3 bases read: TGTGCCAGCAGTCGGGACAGGGGTACTGGAAACACC. Amino acid sequence: CASSRDRGTGNT. The complete CDR3 protein is CASSRDRGTGNTIYF.

CDR3: CASSTINEQFF. The CDR3 DNA, read in part, is TGTGCCAGCAGCACAATCAATGAG. The chain combines TRBV11-1 with TRBJ2-1; D is undetermined. From the germline J gene comes the end of the CDR3, since the read stops 3 residues before it. This CDR3 spans 11 amino acids. V dropped 5 bases and J dropped 6 bases, with 5 bases sitting between them. Germline CDR1 SGHAT, CDR2 FQDESV (reference sequence). The entire variable domain, with the rest obtained from reference TRBV11-1 and TRBJ2-1, is as follows: EAEVAQSPRYKITEKSQAVAFWCDPISGHATLYWYRQILGQGPELLVQFQDESVVDDSQLPKDRFSAERLKGVDSTLKIQPAELGDSAMYLCASSTINEQFFGPGTRLTVL.

Details on this clone: The DNA ends 3 residues before the CDR3 does, and the rest of the CDR3 is filled in from the germline J gene. This chain joins TRBV29-1 and TRBJ2-7, with D unresolved. Germline V lookup: CDR1 SQVTM, CDR2 ANQGSEA. Trimming cost V 6 bases and J 1 base, with 10 bases left between them. The CDR3 is made up of 12 amino acids. Incomplete CDR3 DNA: TGCAGCGTCGTGGGCCAATCCTACGAG. It codes for CSVVGQSYE. The full CDR3 is CSVVGQSYEQYF.